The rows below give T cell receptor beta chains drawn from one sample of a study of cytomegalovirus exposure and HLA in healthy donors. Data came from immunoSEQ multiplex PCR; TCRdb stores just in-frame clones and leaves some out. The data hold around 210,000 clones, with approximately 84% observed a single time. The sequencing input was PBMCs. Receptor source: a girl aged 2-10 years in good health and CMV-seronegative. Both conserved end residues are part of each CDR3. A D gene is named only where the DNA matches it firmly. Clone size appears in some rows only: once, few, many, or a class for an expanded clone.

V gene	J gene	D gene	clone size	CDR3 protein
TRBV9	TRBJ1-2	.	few	CASSLSGTNYGYTF
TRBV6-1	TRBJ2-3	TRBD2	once	CAGRLAGGIDTQYF
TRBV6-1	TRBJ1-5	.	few	CASRRGQNNQPQHF
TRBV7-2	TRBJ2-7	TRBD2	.	CASSQRDSYEQYF
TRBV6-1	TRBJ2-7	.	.	CASSEYHISYEQYF
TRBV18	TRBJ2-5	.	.	CASSPREQETQYF
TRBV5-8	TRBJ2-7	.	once	CASSLEGDEQYF
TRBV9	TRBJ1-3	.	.	CASSGTLGGYSGNTIYF
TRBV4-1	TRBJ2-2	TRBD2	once	CASSLTGTSPLVDTGELFF
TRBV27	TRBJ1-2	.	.	CASTERAGSAGYTF
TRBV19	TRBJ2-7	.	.	CASSIQGPYEQYF
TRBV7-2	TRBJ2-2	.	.	CASSLTQEVNTGELFF
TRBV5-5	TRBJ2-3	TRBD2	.	CASSLRPGTSGFTDTQYF
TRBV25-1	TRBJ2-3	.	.	CASSEVYTDTQYF
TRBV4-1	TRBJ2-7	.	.	CASSQDRFRGDYEQYF
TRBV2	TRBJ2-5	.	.	CASSVREEVQYF
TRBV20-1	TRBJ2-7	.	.	CSAGSYEQYF
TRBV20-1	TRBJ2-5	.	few	CSARASETQYF
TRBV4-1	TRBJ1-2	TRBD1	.	CASSQGQGDGYTF
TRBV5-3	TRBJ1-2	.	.	CARSPTGHGYTF
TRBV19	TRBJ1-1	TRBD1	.	CASSPLTGDTEAFF
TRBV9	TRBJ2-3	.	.	CASSVVGVSTDTQYF
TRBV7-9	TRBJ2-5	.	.	CASTPKTFSRTNQETQYF
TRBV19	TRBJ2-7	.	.	CASMGQGPYEQYF
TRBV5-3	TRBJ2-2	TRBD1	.	CARRRTGRPNTGELFF
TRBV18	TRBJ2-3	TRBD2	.	CASSPSGGRLIDTQYF
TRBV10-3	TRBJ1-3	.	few	CAISGTGPPGNTIYF
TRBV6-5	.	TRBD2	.	CASSYSSGSAYEQYF
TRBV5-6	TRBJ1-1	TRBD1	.	CASTRTGIAEAFF
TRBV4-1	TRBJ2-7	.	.	CASALGYGTYEQYF
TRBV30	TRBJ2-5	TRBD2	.	CAWSREGLAGEKTQYF
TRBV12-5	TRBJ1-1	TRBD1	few	CASGLTGVHTEAFF
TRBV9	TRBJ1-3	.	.	CASSSRGASGNTIYF
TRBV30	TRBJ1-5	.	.	CAWNLRGSNQPQHF
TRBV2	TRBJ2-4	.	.	CASSEADRVFLAKNIQYF
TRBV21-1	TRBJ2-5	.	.	CASSKGAPSGRLSGETQYF
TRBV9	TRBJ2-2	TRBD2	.	CASSFTAGGTAGELFF
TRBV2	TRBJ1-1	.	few	CASTVGGRAFF
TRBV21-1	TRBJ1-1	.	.	CASIPRQGAEGTEAFF
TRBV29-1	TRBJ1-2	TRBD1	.	CSVEGQGALGYTF
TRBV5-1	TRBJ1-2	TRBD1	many	CARGRDRSVLGYYGYTF
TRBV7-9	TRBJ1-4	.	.	CASSFPRGERQGKLFF
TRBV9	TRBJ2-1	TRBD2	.	CASGVPPTSGTRNEQFF
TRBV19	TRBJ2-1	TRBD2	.	CASSTRLAFPNEQFF
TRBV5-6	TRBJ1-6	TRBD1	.	CASSFLQGNSPLHF
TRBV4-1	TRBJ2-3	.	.	CASSQRTSTDTQYF
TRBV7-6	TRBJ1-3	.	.	CASSLGGVGRVAGNTIYF
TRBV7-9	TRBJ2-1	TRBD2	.	CASSPRLAEEQFF
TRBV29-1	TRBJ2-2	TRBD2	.	CSVPKLAATGELFF
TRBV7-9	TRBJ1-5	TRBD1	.	CASSPLPDRDGNQPQHF
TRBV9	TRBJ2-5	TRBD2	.	CASSVGDIAGIQETQYF
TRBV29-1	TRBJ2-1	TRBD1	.	CSVAGTGPSGVREQFF